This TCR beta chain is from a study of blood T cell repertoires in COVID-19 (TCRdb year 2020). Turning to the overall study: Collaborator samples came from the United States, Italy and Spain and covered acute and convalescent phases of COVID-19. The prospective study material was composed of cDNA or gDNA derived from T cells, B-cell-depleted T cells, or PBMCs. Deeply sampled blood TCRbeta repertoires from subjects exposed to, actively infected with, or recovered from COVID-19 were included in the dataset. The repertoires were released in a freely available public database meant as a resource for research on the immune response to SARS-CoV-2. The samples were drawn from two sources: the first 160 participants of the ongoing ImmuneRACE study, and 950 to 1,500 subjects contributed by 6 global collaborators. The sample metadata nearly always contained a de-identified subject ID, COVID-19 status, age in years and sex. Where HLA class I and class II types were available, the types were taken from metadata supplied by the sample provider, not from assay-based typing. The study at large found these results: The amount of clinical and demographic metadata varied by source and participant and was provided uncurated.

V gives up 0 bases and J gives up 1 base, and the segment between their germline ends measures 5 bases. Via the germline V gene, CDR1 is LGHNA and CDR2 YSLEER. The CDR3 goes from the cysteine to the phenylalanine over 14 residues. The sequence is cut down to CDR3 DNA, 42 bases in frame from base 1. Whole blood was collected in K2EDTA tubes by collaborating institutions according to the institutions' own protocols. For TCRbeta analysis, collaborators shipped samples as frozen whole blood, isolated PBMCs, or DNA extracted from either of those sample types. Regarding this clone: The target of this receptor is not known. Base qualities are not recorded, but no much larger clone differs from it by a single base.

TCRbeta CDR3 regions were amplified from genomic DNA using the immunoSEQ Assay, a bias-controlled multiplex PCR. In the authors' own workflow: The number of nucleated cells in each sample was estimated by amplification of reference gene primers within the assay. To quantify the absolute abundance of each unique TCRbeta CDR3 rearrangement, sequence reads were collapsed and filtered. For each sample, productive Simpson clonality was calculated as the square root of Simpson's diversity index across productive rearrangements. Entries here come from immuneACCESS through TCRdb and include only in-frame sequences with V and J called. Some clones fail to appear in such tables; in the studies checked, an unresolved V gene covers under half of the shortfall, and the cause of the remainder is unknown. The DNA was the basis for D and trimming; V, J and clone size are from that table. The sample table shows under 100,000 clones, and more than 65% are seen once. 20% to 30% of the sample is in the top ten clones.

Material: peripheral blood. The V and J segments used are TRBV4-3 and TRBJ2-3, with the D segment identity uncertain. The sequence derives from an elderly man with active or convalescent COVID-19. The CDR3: CASSQDSGTDTQYF. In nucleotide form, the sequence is TGCGCCAGCAGCCAAGATTCGGGCACAGATACGCAGTATTTT.